These 20 T cell receptor beta chains were all obtained from the same sample, sequenced in a study of T-cell memory formation after mild COVID-19. Via MiXCR, TCRdb re-called the 5' RACE reads, giving one row per CDR3 protein. The sample has approximately 480,000 distinct CDR3 sequences, 18% seen once. The sample consisted of PBMCs or a T cell subset sorted from them (not recorded which). These TCRs come from an adult woman who had mild COVID-19 (a few samples of this study predate the infection). Cell type and time point are not known.

The V gene is TRBV7-9, the J gene TRBJ2-6, with D possibly being TRBD2 (6 bases). Trimming took off 5 bases at V and 2 bases at J, with 16 bases between the two ends. CDR3 size: 17 residues. Germline V gene lookup returns CDR1 SEHNR and CDR2 FQNEAQ (reference sequence). DNA of the CDR3: TGTGCCAGCAGCCCAGCGGGTTTGACAGCTGGGGCCAACGTCCTGACTTTC. Translating gives CASSPAGLTAGANVLTF.

The chain carries TRBV7-9 and TRBJ2-7, with unresolved D. V was cut by 5 bases and J by 5 bases, with 16 bases left in between. The CDR3 spans 14 residues. CDR1 and CDR2 from the germline V gene are SEHNR and FQNEAQ (reference sequence). The CDR3 DNA reads as TGTGCCAGCAGCCATGAATGGACCGCCGACGAGCAGTACTTC. As protein: CASSHEWTADEQYF.

This clonotype has more than one count but fewer than ten. Here the CDR3 reads CATTARENTEAFF. DNA for the CDR3: TGTGCCACCACGGCCAGGGAGAACACTGAAGCTTTCTTT. The J gene is TRBJ1-1, the V gene TRBV15; TRBD1 might be the D (5 bases). The CDR3 length is 13 residues. Germline CDR1 reads LNHNV; CDR2 reads YYDKDF (reference sequence). V was cut by 7 bases and J by 1 base, with 10 bases left in between.

The rearrangement uses TRBV18 and TRBJ2-7; 8 nucleotides align to TRBD2. The CDR3 extends over 14 amino acids. In germline, CDR1 is KGHSH, CDR2 LQKENI. V lost 2 bases, J lost 3 bases, and 3 bases stayed unmatched. The CDR3 region has the DNA TGTGCCAGCTCACCAGGCCGGGAGGGCTACGAGCAGTACTTC. The encoded protein is CASSPGREGYEQYF.

In this sample, this clonotype turned up a few times. The chain carries TRBV20-1 and TRBJ2-7, with TRBD2 identical over 11 bases. V lost 2 bases to trimming and J lost 4 bases; unmatched junction nucleotides: 10. This CDR3 has 16 residues. In germline, CDR1 is DFQATT, CDR2 SNEGSKA (reference sequence). This CDR3 is CSARNSGRAAEYEQYF. The CDR3 nucleotides read TGCAGTGCTAGAAATAGCGGGAGGGCAGCCGAATACGAGCAGTACTTC.

This clonotype was seen more than once but under ten times. The gene calls are TRBV6-2 or TRBV6-3 and TRBJ2-3; 8 nucleotides line up with TRBD2. V gave up 6 bases and J gave up 2 bases; unmatched junction bases: 7. CDR1 is MNHEY, CDR2 SVGEGT, per germline. This CDR3 spans 15 amino acids. The DNA for the CDR3 is TGTGCCAGCAGCCGGGGGGGCCCCCTCACAGATACGCAGTATTTT. The encoded protein is CASSRGGPLTDTQYF.

The V call is TRBV7-9, the J call TRBJ2-1; a possible D gene is TRBD2 (5 bases). The V gene's germline CDR1 is SEHNR and CDR2 FQNEAQ (reference sequence). The CDR3 contains 14 residues. Trimming cost V 5 bases and J 4 bases, with 12 bases left between them. The CDR3 protein is CASSPPAVYNEQFF. The DNA of the CDR3 is TGTGCCAGCAGCCCCCCAGCGGTTTACAATGAGCAGTTCTTC.

This chain links TRBV7-9 with TRBJ2-1; 13 bases are shared with TRBD2. The CDR3 totals 15 residues. Germline CDR1 is SEHNR and CDR2 is FQNEAQ (reference sequence). V shed 5 bases, J shed 7 bases, and the junction held 5 bases outside the gene matches. This CDR3 is CASSAGLAGRNEQFF. The DNA for the CDR3 is TGTGCCAGCAGCGCGGGACTAGCGGGGAGAAATGAGCAGTTCTTC.

This clonotype was seen a few times. CDR3 nucleotide sequence: TGTGCCAGCAGGCCCTGGACAGACGGGCTTTTGAACACTGAAGCTTTCTTT. It translates to CASRPWTDGLLNTEAFF. The gene calls are TRBV12-3 or TRBV12-4 and TRBJ1-1; tentatively, D is TRBD1 (6 bases). V lost 6 bases, J lost 0 bases, and 20 bases lay in between. The CDR3 is made up of 17 amino acids.

This clonotype occurred many times. The DNA for the CDR3 is TGCAGTGCCTCTAATCGGGACAGTAGAAATTCACCCCTCCACTTT. Encoded protein: CSASNRDSRNSPLHF. This sequence joins TRBV20-1 and TRBJ1-6, with 7 bases fitting TRBD1. Trimming at V came to 6 bases and at J to 7 bases, leaving 12 bases not matched to a gene. This CDR3 comprises 15 residues. The germline V gene has CDR1 DFQATT and CDR2 SNEGSKA (reference sequence).

V is TRBV29-1 and J is TRBJ2-1; TRBD2 agrees at 11 bases. This CDR3 has 15 amino acids. Germline V gene sequence: CDR1 SQVTM, CDR2 ANQGSEA. J was trimmed by 7 bases and V by 5 bases; bases with no gene match: 10. DNA of the CDR3: TGCAGCGTTACCCATAGCGGGAGGGCCGGAAATGAGCAGTTCTTC. It codes for CSVTHSGRAGNEQFF.

This clonotype was recorded a few times. This chain uses TRBV14 with TRBJ2-1; tentatively, D is TRBD1 (5 bases). The CDR3 extends over 16 amino acids. The ends were cut back, 1 base at V and 8 bases at J, with 18 bases in the middle. In germline, CDR1 is SGHDN, CDR2 FVKESK. Written as DNA, the CDR3 is TGTGCCAGCAGCCAAGGGAACTCCGCCAGGGTCGATGAGCAGTTCTTC. Protein: CASSQGNSARVDEQFF.

There are many counts of this clonotype. The gene calls are TRBV5-1 and TRBJ2-7; TRBD1 is a possible D gene (6 bases). Trimming removed 4 bases from V and 0 bases from J, with 17 bases in between. The CDR3 contains 16 residues. The germline V gene encodes CDR1 SGHRS and CDR2 YFSETQ. As DNA, the CDR3 is TGCGCCAGCAGCCATGGACAGATTTCCCACTCCTACGAGCAGTACTTC. It encodes CASSHGQISHSYEQYF.

This chain links TRBV9 with TRBJ1-1, with unresolved D. CDR3 size: 15 residues. Trimming took 6 bases from V and 0 from J, leaving 15 bases between them. Germline lookup yields CDR1 SGDLS and CDR2 YYNGEE. CDR3: CASTLLDVMNTEAFF. Here the CDR3 DNA reads TGTGCCAGCACTCTACTAGACGTGATGAACACTGAAGCTTTCTTT.

This chain uses TRBV2 with TRBJ2-3; 9 bases agree with TRBD2. V lost 6 bases and J lost 2; bases outside the gene matches: 12. The CDR3 is 17 residues long. Germline loops: CDR1 SNHLY, CDR2 FYNNEI. The CDR3 loop reads CASSRRGGLSDTDTQYF. The CDR3 DNA is TGTGCCAGCAGCAGGCGGGGGGGCCTGTCGGACACAGATACGCAGTATTTT.

V usage is TRBV7-3 and J usage is TRBJ1-1; D is perhaps TRBD1 (5 bases). The CDR3 loop spans 14 amino acids. Germline-derived CDR1 and CDR2 are SGHTA and FQGTGA. V gave up 1 base and J gave up 5 bases, with 11 bases separating them. The CDR3 bases are TGTGCCAGCAGCTTAATAGCAGGGACGACTGAAGCTTTCTTT. Amino acids: CASSLIAGTTEAFF. The whole variable domain, filled in from reference TRBV7-3 and TRBJ1-1, reads GAGVSQTPSNKVTEKGKYVELRCDPISGHTALYWYRQSLGQGPEFLIYFQGTGAADDSGLPNDRFFAVRPEGSVSTLKIQRTERGDSAVYLCASSLIAGTTEAFFGQGTRLTVV.

This clonotype was observed a handful of times. The chain carries TRBV5-1 and TRBJ1-2, with D hard to call. The length of the CDR3 is 14 residues. The V end was cut by 0 bases, the J end by 2 bases, with 8 bases between. The V gene's germline CDR1 is SGHRS and CDR2 YFSETQ. The CDR3 sequence is CASSLGTENYGYTF. The DNA of the CDR3 is TGCGCCAGCAGCTTGGGGACGGAGAACTATGGCTACACCTTC.

This clonotype was detected only a few times. The chain recombines TRBV7-9 with TRBJ2-1; no reliable D call. The germline CDR1 and CDR2 sequences are SEHNR and FQNEAQ (reference sequence). The CDR3 loop spans 13 amino acids. The V end was cut by 5 bases, the J end by 7 bases, with 12 bases between. For the CDR3, the DNA is TGTGCCAGCAGCCAGTTCCTTGGGAATGAGCAGTTCTTC. Encoded protein: CASSQFLGNEQFF.

This clonotype was seen only a few times. J is TRBJ1-1 and V is TRBV20-1, with D perhaps matching TRBD1 (6 bases). Germline V gene sequence: CDR1 DFQATT, CDR2 SNEGSKA (reference sequence). Trimming took off 6 bases at V and 5 bases at J, with 16 bases between the two ends. The CDR3 contains 13 residues. The CDR3 region is CSARGGRETEAFF. Written as DNA, the CDR3 is TGCAGTGCCCGGGGGGGCAGGGAAACTGAAGCTTTCTTT.

This chain joins TRBV7-6 and TRBJ1-1; 7 positions match TRBD1. The CDR3 covers 16 residues. V was clipped by 4 bases and J by 3 bases; unmatched bases: 11. CDR1 is SGHVS and CDR2 is FNYEAQ in the germline V gene. The CDR3 nucleotides read TGTGCCAGCAGCTCCTTATATCAGGGGGAGGACACTGAAGCTTTCTTT. It encodes CASSSLYQGEDTEAFF.